These T cell receptor beta chains were read from a single sample in a study of T-cell reconstitution after alpha-beta-depleted transplantation in children. MiXCR, run by TCRdb on the PCR reads, gives a single entry per CDR3 protein. The sample holds approximately 650,000 distinct CDR3 sequences, around 13% seen once. Material: PBMCs, obtained before TCRalphabeta/CD19-depleted stem cell transplant. These receptors were collected from a girl aged 2-10 years with congenital amegakaryocytic thrombocytopenia, due to receive a stem cell transplant. Both conserved end residues are part of each CDR3. D genes are given only for firm matches. Not all rows give a size; the values are once, few, many and, for expanded clones, a class.

cdr3_length: 11; v_call: TRBV29-1; d_call: NA; j_call: TRBJ1-2; clone_size: many; cdr3_nt: TGCAGCGCAACCGACGGCGATGGCTACACCTTC; cdr3_aa: CSATDGDGYTF
cdr3_length: 18; v_call: TRBV11-3; d_call: TRBD1; j_call: TRBJ2-7; clone_size: NA; cdr3_nt: TGTGCCAGCAGCTTATACTCCGGGACAGGGGGTCCTTCCTACGAGCAGTACTTC; cdr3_aa: CASSLYSGTGGPSYEQYF
cdr3_length: 17; v_call: TRBV7-3; d_call: TRBD1; j_call: TRBJ2-3; clone_size: few; cdr3_nt: TGTGCCAGCAGCTTAAGGGACAGGGGGTTTCGTCCAGATACGCAGTATTTT; cdr3_aa: CASSLRDRGFRPDTQYF
cdr3_length: 12; v_call: TRBV29-1; d_call: NA; j_call: TRBJ1-2; clone_size: NA; cdr3_nt: TGCAGCGTAGCAGGGGTTGACTATGGCTACACCTTC; cdr3_aa: CSVAGVDYGYTF
cdr3_length: 16; v_call: TRBV12-3/TRBV12-4; d_call: NA; j_call: TRBJ1-1; clone_size: many; cdr3_nt: TGTGCCAGCAGATACGACCCCGGGGCGTGGAACACTGAAGCTTTCTTT; cdr3_aa: CASRYDPGAWNTEAFF
cdr3_length: 15; v_call: TRBV3-1; d_call: NA; j_call: TRBJ1-5; clone_size: few; cdr3_nt: TGTGCCAGCAGCCAAGGATCGTCAGGGAAACAGCCCCAGCATTTT; cdr3_aa: CASSQGSSGKQPQHF
cdr3_length: 15; v_call: TRBV5-1; d_call: TRBD2; j_call: TRBJ2-3; clone_size: NA; cdr3_nt: TGCGCCAGCAGCTTCGAACTAGCGGGAATCGATACGCAGTATTTT; cdr3_aa: CASSFELAGIDTQYF
cdr3_length: 16; v_call: TRBV7-6; d_call: NA; j_call: TRBJ2-6; clone_size: NA; cdr3_nt: TGTGCCAGCAGCTTAGAGGTGACATCCGGGGCCAACGTCCTGACTTTC; cdr3_aa: CASSLEVTSGANVLTF
cdr3_length: 10; v_call: TRBV30; d_call: NA; j_call: TRBJ1-1; clone_size: NA; cdr3_nt: TGTGCCTGGAGTGGAATCGGAGCTTTCTTT; cdr3_aa: CAWSGIGAFF
cdr3_length: 12; v_call: TRBV29-1; d_call: NA; j_call: TRBJ2-1; clone_size: many; cdr3_nt: TGCAGCGTTGACCTCTTACACAATGAGCAGTTCTTC; cdr3_aa: CSVDLLHNEQFF
cdr3_length: 15; v_call: TRBV10-3; d_call: TRBD2; j_call: TRBJ2-7; clone_size: NA; cdr3_nt: TGTGCCATCAGTGACAGGCGGGAGTCAACCTACGAGCAGTACTTC; cdr3_aa: CAISDRRESTYEQYF
cdr3_length: 12; v_call: TRBV12-3/TRBV12-4; d_call: NA; j_call: TRBJ1-5; clone_size: many; cdr3_nt: TGTGCCAGCAGTTTAAGGGGTCAGCCCCAGCATTTT; cdr3_aa: CASSLRGQPQHF
cdr3_length: 14; v_call: TRBV5-4; d_call: NA; j_call: TRBJ2-1; clone_size: many; cdr3_nt: TGTGCCAGCAGCTTCTCGGACGGACGGAATGAGCAGTTCTTC; cdr3_aa: CASSFSDGRNEQFF
cdr3_length: 15; v_call: TRBV12-3/TRBV12-4; d_call: NA; j_call: TRBJ2-5; clone_size: many; cdr3_nt: TGTGCCAGCAACAGCGAAGCGGATATAAAAGAGACCCAGTACTTC; cdr3_aa: CASNSEADIKETQYF
cdr3_length: 13; v_call: TRBV29-1; d_call: NA; j_call: TRBJ2-3; clone_size: many; cdr3_nt: TGCAGCGTTGGTCTACTGAGAACAGATACGCAGTATTTT; cdr3_aa: CSVGLLRTDTQYF
cdr3_length: 14; v_call: TRBV5-1; d_call: NA; j_call: TRBJ1-1; clone_size: many; cdr3_nt: TGCGCCAGCAGCTTGGGGGGTCTAGGCACTGAAGCTTTCTTT; cdr3_aa: CASSLGGLGTEAFF